The T cell receptor (beta chain) described here comes from a study of T cells after posttransplantation cyclophosphamide (dated by TCRdb to between 2015 and 2016). As for the study more broadly: Using TRB sequencing, the study followed how the T cell repertoire rebuilt after myeloablative bone marrow transplantation with posttransplantation cyclophosphamide given as GVHD prophylaxis. Samples from some 40 PTCy-treated patients, along with samples from some 15 of their related bone marrow donors, underwent antigen receptor sequencing. Public TRB sequences were searched against a database of over 3,600 sequences associated with responses to pathogens, tumor antigens, self-antigens and alloantigens. TRA and TRB clonality were tightly correlated in 10 or so samples, so subsequent TCR analyses focused on TRB only. Blood from all 35 or so PTCy patients with 1-year posttransplant specimens was subjected to TRB sequencing. In 3 patients, TRB sequencing was also performed on up to about 3 more blood samples taken 2 to 5.2 years after transplant, and in 4 patients, pretransplant blood was also TRB-sequenced.

The study at large found these results: Across under 50 patients, recipient CMV seropositivity and CMV reactivation were highly associated with TRB clonality; PTCy diversity was similar to CNI/methotrexate controls. At 1-2 months, donor-recipient similarity was low but rose over the first year, and the later blood repertoires were often dominated by donor CD8+ memory clones. The TRB repertoires of T cells infiltrating skin or GI tract showed only limited overlap with the TRB repertoires of T cells in blood.

TRB sequencing was run on genomic DNA with either the immunoSEQ assay at survey resolution or the hsTCRB kit. As for the authors' bioinformatics: The immunoSEQ software handled the initial read processing, while the LymphoSeq R package was used for the repertoire analyses. Clonality was computed as 1 minus normalized Shannon entropy, and a Gini coefficient was also calculated for each TRB dataset. Phenotypes of unsorted samples were inferred by mapping TRB sequences from sorted subsets of the recipient or donor onto unsorted samples of the same recipient. TCRdb re-hosts the immuneACCESS table, in-frame sequences only. Its copies lack some clones; in the studies checked, an unresolved V gene accounts for under half of them, and the cause for the rest is not known. V, J and clone size derive from that table, while D and trimming were established from the DNA sequence. The table gives about 5,400 clones for this sample, with none occurring only once. 20% to 30% of the sample comes from the top ten.

Sample treatment or condition, as interpreted from the label and publication: high-dose cyclophosphamide on days +3 and +4 as single-agent GVHD prophylaxis. For conditioning, the PTCy patients got busulfan and fludarabine, then a related or unrelated marrow graft, followed by cyclophosphamide on days +3 and +4. PTCy-treated patients were drawn from a prospective multi-institutional clinical trial. Peripheral blood and bone marrow mononuclear cells were isolated by Ficoll-Hypaque density centrifugation and cryopreserved. Taken from the germline V gene, the CDR1 and CDR2 loops are SGHRS and YFSETQ. Compared with germline, V lacks 4 bases and J lacks 4 bases; bases without a gene match: 10. Taken from cysteine to phenylalanine, the CDR3 has 15 residues. Of the read, only the CDR3 DNA is kept; its 45 bases are in frame from base 1. In this sample, this clone turned up many times. Its antigen target is currently unknown. Base-call qualities are not available, and no considerably larger clone is one nucleotide away.

This sequence originates from a male patient aged 60 to 75 who received an allogeneic stem cell transplant from a related donor, was CMV-positive, and had acute GVHD only. After a transplant, some T cells may be the graft donor's own cells. The sequence links TRBV5-1 to TRBJ1-2, and TRBD1 matches 7 of the central bases. Specimen: PBMCs, collected 377 days after allogeneic stem cell transplant with posttransplant cyclophosphamide. The CDR3 protein: CASSVDRDGSYGYTF. The bases are TGCGCCAGCAGCGTTGACAGGGATGGATCCTATGGCTACACCTTC. Reference TRBV5-1 and TRBJ1-2 genes cover what lies past the CDR3, so the full variable domain is KAGVTQTPRYLIKTRGQQVTLSCSPISGHRSVSWYQQTPGQGLQFLFEYFSETQRNKGNFPGRFSGRQFSNSRSEMNVSTLELGDSALYLCASSVDRDGSYGYTFGSGTRLTVV.